Sequencing of this TCR beta chain was carried out in a study of T cell responses to AZD1222 COVID-19 vaccine. V lost 2 bases and J 5 bases, leaving 9 bases between the germline ends. The CDR3 loop spans 13 amino acids. The germline V gene has CDR1 MNHEY and CDR2 SVGAGI. Findings of the study overall: Among the donors, most were white British and more were female, and clonal diversity was possibly underestimated.

As regards this clone: Its antigen is unknown.

This table comes from immunoSEQ multiplex PCR, and its TCRdb copy is limited to in-frame clones, with some not included. The top ten hold around 3% of the sample, which has about 85,000 clones, roughly 90% seen once. V is TRBV6-5 and J is TRBJ1-2, with D uncertain. The receptor comes from an adult in good health. Specimen: peripheral blood, collected on day 0 of AZD1222 vaccination. CDR3 sequence: CASSYQEKYGYTF. DNA for the CDR3: TGTGCCAGCAGTTACCAAGAAAAGTATGGCTACACCTTC.